The entry that follows covers one T cell receptor (beta chain) sequence. Its antigen is unidentified. Expressed TCRB transcripts were sequenced because the entire RNA isolate underwent reverse transcription. Assay used: immunoSEQ multiplex PCR; TCRdb lists only in-frame clones, some missing. This sample has about 250,000 clones, with 13% to 15% found just once. The CDR3 runs to 15 residues. V lost 5 bases to trimming and J lost 2 bases, with 14 bases between them. Germline CDR1 ENHRY, CDR2 SYGVKD. This sample was taken from a study of beta chain features in type 1 diabetes. Notes on the study in general: For cells with high TCR expression, cDNA sequencing could yield over-representation. Sampled from patients, naive, central memory and Treg TCRB repertoires appeared more similar than those sampled from healthy donors.

The source is a woman between 40 and 55 years old in good health. Sequencing used naive CD4+ T cells from blood. The chain is built from TRBV10-3 and TRBJ2-3; D is perhaps TRBD2 (7 bases). The CDR3 is CAISSVGGPTDTQYF. The DNA of the CDR3 is TGTGCCATCAGTTCAGTGGGGGGGCCCACAGATACGCAGTATTTT.